This passage covers 13 T cell receptor beta chains from one sample sequenced in a study of shared clonotypes between healthy human individuals. Assay used: immunoSEQ multiplex PCR; TCRdb lists only in-frame clones, some missing. The sample has approximately 940,000 clones; approximately 80% are singletons. Sample: memory CD4+ T cells sorted from blood. Subset specified: CD45RA-negative fraction. Receptors were obtained from a man between 18 and 35 years old in good health.

Written as DNA, the CDR3 is TGTGCCAGCAGCGCCGGACAGGTCCCCTACAATGAGCAGTTCTTC. Its protein is CASSAGQVPYNEQFF. The V gene is TRBV9, the J gene TRBJ2-1; TRBD1 matches at 7 bases. This CDR3 contains 15 residues. V was clipped by 3 bases and J by 2 bases; unmatched bases: 5. Germline CDR1 is SGDLS and CDR2 is YYNGEE.

The chain carries TRBV29-1 and TRBJ1-2; 9 bases line up with TRBD1. The CDR3 extends over 13 amino acids. Trimming took 6 bases from V and 4 from J; bases not matched to a gene: 6. Germline values: CDR1 SQVTM, CDR2 ANQGSEA. CDR3 nucleotide sequence: TGCAGCGTAGAGGACAGGGGAGGCTATGGCTACACCTTC. Its translation is CSVEDRGGYGYTF.

The CDR3 loop reads CASRGGTGTTEAFF. CDR3 coding DNA: TGTGCCAGCAGGGGAGGGACAGGGACTACTGAAGCTTTCTTT. The chain employs TRBV9 and TRBJ1-1, with 9 bases identical to TRBD1. The CDR3 loop spans 14 amino acids. From germline, CDR1 is SGDLS and CDR2 YYNGEE. The ends lost 5 bases at V and 5 bases at J; junction bases unmatched: 7.

This clone was seen only once. V and J are TRBV5-8 and TRBJ1-3, with 7 bases identical to TRBD1. Germline trimming cut 5 bases from V and 1 base from J; bases unmatched to any gene: 3. The length of the CDR3 is 14 residues. The germline V gene has CDR1 SGHTS and CDR2 YDEGEE. The DNA for the CDR3 is TGTGCCAGCAGTTCGGGACAGTCTGGAAACACCATATATTTT. Protein: CASSSGQSGNTIYF.

The rearrangement joins TRBV7-8 to TRBJ2-3, with D uncertain. This CDR3 region has 12 residues. The germline CDR1 and CDR2 sequences are SGHVS and FQNEAQ. The V end was cut by 0 bases, the J end by 5 bases, with 3 bases between. Here the CDR3 reads CASSLARDTQYF. In nucleotides, the CDR3 is TGTGCCAGCAGCTTAGCGAGAGATACGCAGTATTTT.

The chain employs TRBV6-1 and TRBJ2-1; 7 positions agree with TRBD1. The CDR3 spans 14 residues. CDR1 is MNHNS, CDR2 SASEGT, per germline. V lost 7 bases and J lost 10; bases outside the gene matches: 13. CDR3 sequence reads: CASKGGLVQWEQFF. DNA of the CDR3: TGTGCCAGCAAAGGGGGCTTAGTTCAATGGGAGCAGTTCTTC.

This clone was seen only a few times. The genes are TRBV9 and TRBJ2-2, with D possibly being TRBD1 or TRBD2 (5 bases each). V lost 2 bases, J lost 0 bases, and 8 bases lay in between. The germline CDR1 and CDR2 sequences are SGDLS and YYNGEE. The CDR3 contains 15 residues. The CDR3 region is CASSVRDPNTGELFF. The CDR3 DNA reads TGTGCCAGCAGCGTCAGGGACCCGAACACCGGGGAGCTGTTTTTT. Full variable domain (remainder filled in from reference TRBV9 and TRBJ2-2): DSGVTQTPKHLITATGQRVTLRCSPRSGDLSVYWYQQSLDQGLQFLIQYYNGEERAKGNILERFSAQQFPDLHSELNLSSLELGDSALYFCASSVRDPNTGELFFGEGSRLTVL.

This clone was observed a few times. This chain links TRBV30 with TRBJ1-1; D remains unclear. CDR1 is GTSNPN, CDR2 SVGIG, per germline (reference sequence). V was cut by 4 bases and J by 7 bases, with 16 bases left in between. The CDR3 consists of 13 residues. The CDR3 is CAWKFAVLNEAFF. CDR3 nucleotide sequence: TGTGCCTGGAAATTCGCAGTCCTGAATGAAGCTTTCTTT.

V gene TRBV4-3 combines with J gene TRBJ1-3, with D perhaps matching TRBD1 (5 bases). Germline CDR1 LGHNA, CDR2 YSLEER. With 0 bases removed from V and 0 bases from J, the gap between germline ends came to 12 bases. This CDR3 is built from 17 residues. CDR3 residues: CASSQDLRQGSGNTIYF. CDR3 DNA sequence: TGCGCCAGCAGCCAAGATTTAAGGCAGGGCTCTGGAAACACCATATATTTT.

This clone was found a few times. Other nucleotide sequences from this sample produce the same CDR3. This rearrangement joins TRBV30 to TRBJ2-7; D perhaps matches TRBD2 (5 bases). Per germline, CDR1 GTSNPN and CDR2 SVGIG (reference sequence). CDR3 length: 12 amino acids. Trimming removed 1 base from V and 4 bases from J, with 8 bases in between. The chain's CDR3 is CAWSERGYEQYF. In DNA, the CDR3 is TGTGCCTGGAGTGAACGGGGATACGAGCAGTACTTC.

This clone has just one count. The chain is built from TRBV29-1 and TRBJ2-3, with D tentatively TRBD2 (5 bases). The germline V and J ends were trimmed by 5 bases and 0 bases, with 6 bases remaining between them. Germline V CDR1 and CDR2: SQVTM, ANQGSEA. The CDR3 extends over 12 amino acids. CDR3 in DNA: TGCAGCGTTTGGACTAGCACAGATACGCAGTATTTT. Translation: CSVWTSTDTQYF.

The chain recombines TRBV7-8 with TRBJ2-1, with 8 bases that match TRBD2. CDR1 and CDR2 (germline): SGHVS, FQNEAQ. This CDR3 is built from 17 residues. V shed 5 bases and J 1 base; nucleotides not matched to a gene: 10. The CDR3 reads CASSLYGGAYSYNEQFF. DNA of the CDR3: TGTGCCAGCAGCCTTTACGGGGGGGCCTATTCCTACAATGAGCAGTTCTTC.

CDR3 amino acids: CASSSRTTSTDTQYF. In DNA form, the CDR3 reads TGCGCCAGCAGCTCCAGAACAACTAGCACAGATACGCAGTATTTT. This chain joins TRBV5-1 and TRBJ2-3; D is ambiguous. Germline V lookup: CDR1 SGHRS, CDR2 YFSETQ. V lost 3 bases and J lost 0, with 11 bases in between. There are 15 residues in the CDR3.